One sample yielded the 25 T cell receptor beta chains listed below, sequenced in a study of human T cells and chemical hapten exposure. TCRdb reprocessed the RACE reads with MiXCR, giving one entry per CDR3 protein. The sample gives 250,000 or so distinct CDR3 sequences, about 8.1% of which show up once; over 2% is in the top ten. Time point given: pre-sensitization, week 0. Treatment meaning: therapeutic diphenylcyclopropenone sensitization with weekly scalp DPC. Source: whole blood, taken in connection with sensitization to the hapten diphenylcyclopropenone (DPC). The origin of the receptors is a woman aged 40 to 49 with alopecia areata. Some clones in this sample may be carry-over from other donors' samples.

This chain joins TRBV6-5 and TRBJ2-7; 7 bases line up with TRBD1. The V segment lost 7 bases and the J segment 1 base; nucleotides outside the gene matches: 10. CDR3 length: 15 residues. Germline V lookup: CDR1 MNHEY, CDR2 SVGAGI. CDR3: CASTTSPGGSYEQYF. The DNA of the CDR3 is TGTGCCAGCACCACGTCCCCAGGGGGATCCTACGAGCAGTACTTC.

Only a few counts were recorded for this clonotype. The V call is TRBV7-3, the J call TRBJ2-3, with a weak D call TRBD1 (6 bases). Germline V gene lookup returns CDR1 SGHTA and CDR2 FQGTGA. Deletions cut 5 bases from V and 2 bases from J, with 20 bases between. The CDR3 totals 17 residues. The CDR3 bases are TGTGCCAGCAGCAGATGGGGGACACTGGGGAACACAGATACGCAGTATTTT. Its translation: CASSRWGTLGNTDTQYF.

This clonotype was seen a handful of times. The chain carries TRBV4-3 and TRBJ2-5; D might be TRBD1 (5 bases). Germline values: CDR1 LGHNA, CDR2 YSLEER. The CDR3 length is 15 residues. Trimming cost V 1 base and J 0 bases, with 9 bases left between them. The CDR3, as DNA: TGCGCCAGCAGCCAAGTGGGGCGGAACCAAGAGACCCAGTACTTC. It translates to CASSQVGRNQETQYF.

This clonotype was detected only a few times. CDR3 in DNA: TGTGCCAGCAGTTTGGAGCCAGGGTTCCCCATAACAGATACGCAGTATTTT. This gives the protein CASSLEPGFPITDTQYF. The chain employs TRBV27 and TRBJ2-3; possibly TRBD1 for D (5 bases). V lost 3 bases, J lost 3 bases, and 19 bases lay in between. The CDR3 loop spans 17 amino acids. CDR1 MNHEY and CDR2 SMNVEV come from the germline V gene (reference sequence).

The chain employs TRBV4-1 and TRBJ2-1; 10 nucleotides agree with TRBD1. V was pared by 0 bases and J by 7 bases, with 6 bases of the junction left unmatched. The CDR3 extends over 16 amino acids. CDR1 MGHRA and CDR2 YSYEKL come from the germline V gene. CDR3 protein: CASSQDQGTGDNEQFF. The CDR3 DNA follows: TGCGCCAGCAGCCAAGATCAAGGGACAGGGGATAATGAGCAGTTCTTC.

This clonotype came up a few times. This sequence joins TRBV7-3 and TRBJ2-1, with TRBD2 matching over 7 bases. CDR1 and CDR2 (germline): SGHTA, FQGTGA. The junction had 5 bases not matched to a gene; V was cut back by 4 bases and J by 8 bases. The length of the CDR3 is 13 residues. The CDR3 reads CASSSRGRDEQFF. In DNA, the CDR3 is TGTGCCAGCAGCTCCCGAGGGAGGGATGAGCAGTTCTTC.

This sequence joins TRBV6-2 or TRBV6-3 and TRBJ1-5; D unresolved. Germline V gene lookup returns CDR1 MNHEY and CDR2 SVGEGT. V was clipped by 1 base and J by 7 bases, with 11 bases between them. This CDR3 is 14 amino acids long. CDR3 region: CASSYFSAAQPQHF. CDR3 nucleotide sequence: TGTGCCAGCAGTTACTTCTCAGCGGCCCAGCCCCAGCATTTT.

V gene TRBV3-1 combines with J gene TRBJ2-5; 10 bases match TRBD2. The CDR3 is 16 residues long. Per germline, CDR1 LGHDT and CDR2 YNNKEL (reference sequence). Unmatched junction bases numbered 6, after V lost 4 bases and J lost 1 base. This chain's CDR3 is CASSRSLAGGQETQYF. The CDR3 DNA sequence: TGTGCCAGCAGCCGTTCGTTAGCGGGAGGCCAAGAGACCCAGTACTTC.

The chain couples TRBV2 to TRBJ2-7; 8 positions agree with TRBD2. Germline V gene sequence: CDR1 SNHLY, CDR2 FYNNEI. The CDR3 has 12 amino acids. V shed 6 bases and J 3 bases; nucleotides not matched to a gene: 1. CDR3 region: CASSGRGYEQYF. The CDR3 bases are TGTGCCAGCAGCGGGAGGGGCTACGAGCAGTACTTC.

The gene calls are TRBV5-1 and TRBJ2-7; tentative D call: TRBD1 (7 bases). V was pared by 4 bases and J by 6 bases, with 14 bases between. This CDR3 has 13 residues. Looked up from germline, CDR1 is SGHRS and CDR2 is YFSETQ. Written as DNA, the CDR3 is TGCGCCAGCAGCACAGGGGCGGGGAGCGAGCAGTACTTC. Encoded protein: CASSTGAGSEQYF.

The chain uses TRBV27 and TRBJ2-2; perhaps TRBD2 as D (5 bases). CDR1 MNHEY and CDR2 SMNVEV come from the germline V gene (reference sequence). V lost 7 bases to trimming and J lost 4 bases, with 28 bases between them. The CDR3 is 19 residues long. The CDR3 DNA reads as TGTGCCAGCACCCCTTTGGGCTATCGGCCCGGGGAACGCACCGGGGAGCTGTTTTTT. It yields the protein CASTPLGYRPGERTGELFF.

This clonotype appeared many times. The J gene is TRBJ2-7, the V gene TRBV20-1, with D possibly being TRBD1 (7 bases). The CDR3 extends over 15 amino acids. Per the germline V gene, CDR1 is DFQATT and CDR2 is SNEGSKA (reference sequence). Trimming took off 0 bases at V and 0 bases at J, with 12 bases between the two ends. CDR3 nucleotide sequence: TGCAGTGCTAGAGACCGACAGGGACTCTCCTACGAGCAGTACTTC. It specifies CSARDRQGLSYEQYF.

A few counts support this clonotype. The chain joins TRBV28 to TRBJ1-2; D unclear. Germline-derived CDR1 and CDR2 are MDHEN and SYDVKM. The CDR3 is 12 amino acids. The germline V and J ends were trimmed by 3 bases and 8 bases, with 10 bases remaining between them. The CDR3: CASSLSGRGYTF. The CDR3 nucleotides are TGTGCCAGCAGTTTGTCAGGAAGAGGCTACACCTTC.

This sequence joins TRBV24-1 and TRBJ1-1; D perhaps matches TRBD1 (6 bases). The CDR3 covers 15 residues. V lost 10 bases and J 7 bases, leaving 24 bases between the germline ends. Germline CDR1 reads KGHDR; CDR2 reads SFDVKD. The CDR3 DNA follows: TGTGCCACTCACCCGGGGGGCGAGAAGCGAAGTGAAGCTTTCTTT. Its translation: CATHPGGEKRSEAFF.

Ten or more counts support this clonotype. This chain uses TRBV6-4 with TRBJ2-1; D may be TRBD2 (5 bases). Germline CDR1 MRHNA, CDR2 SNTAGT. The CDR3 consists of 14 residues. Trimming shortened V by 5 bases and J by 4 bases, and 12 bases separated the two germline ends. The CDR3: CASSPEGPYNEQFF. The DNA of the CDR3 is TGTGCCAGCAGTCCCGAGGGCCCTTACAATGAGCAGTTCTTC.

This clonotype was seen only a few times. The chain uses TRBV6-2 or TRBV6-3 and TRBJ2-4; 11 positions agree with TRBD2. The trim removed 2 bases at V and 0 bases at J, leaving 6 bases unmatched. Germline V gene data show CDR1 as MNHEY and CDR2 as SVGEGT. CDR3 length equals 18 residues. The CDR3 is CASSYPGLAGLAKNIQYF. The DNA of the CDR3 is TGTGCCAGCAGTTACCCCGGACTAGCGGGCCTAGCCAAAAACATTCAGTACTTC.

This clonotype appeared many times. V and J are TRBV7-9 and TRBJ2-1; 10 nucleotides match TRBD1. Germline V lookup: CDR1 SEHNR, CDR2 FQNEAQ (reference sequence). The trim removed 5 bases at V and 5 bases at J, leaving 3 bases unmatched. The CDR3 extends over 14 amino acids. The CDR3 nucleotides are TGTGCCAGCAGCCTAGGGACAGGGGACAATGAGCAGTTCTTC. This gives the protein CASSLGTGDNEQFF.

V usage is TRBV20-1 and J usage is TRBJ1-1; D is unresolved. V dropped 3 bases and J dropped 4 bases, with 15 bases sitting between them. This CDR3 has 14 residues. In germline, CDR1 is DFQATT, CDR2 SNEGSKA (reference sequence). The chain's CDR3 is CSARLTGSSTEAFF. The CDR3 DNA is TGCAGTGCTAGGCTGACTGGGAGTTCCACTGAAGCTTTCTTT.

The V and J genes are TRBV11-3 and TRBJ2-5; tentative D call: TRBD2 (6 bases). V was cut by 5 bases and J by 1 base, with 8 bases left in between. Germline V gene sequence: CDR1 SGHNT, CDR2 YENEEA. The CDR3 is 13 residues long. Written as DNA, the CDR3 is TGTGCCAGCAGCGGACTAACCCAAGAGACCCAGTACTTC. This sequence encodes CASSGLTQETQYF.

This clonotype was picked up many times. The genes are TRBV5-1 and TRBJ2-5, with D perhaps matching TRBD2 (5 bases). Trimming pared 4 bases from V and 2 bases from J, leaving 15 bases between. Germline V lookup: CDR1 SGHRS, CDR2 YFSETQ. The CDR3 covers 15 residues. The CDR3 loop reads CASSAGLRLQETQYF. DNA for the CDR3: TGCGCCAGCAGCGCGGGTCTAAGGCTTCAAGAGACCCAGTACTTC.

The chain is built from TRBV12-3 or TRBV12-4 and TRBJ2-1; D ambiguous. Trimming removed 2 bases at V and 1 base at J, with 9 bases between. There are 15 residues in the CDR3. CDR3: CASSLFGGSYNEQFF. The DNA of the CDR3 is TGTGCCAGCAGTTTATTTGGCGGATCCTACAATGAGCAGTTCTTC.

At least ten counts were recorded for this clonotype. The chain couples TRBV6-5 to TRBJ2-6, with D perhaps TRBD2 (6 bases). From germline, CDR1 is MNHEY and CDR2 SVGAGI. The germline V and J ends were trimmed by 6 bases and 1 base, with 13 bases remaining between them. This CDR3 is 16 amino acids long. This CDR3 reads CASSHGGGSGANVLTF. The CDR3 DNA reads TGTGCCAGCAGCCACGGGGGTGGGTCTGGGGCCAACGTCCTGACTTTC.

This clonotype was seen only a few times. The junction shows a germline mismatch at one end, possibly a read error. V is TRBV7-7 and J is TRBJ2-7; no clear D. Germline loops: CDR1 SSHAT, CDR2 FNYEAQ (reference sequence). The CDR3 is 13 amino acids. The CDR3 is CASSPIETYEQYF. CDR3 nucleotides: TGTGCTAGCAGCCCAATCGAGACTTACGAGCAGTACTTC.

CDR3 loop: CASNPGATYEQYF. CDR3 nucleotides: TGTGCCAGCAACCCAGGAGCAACCTACGAGCAGTACTTC. The chain couples TRBV2 to TRBJ2-7; D ambiguous. Germline CDR1 and CDR2: SNHLY and FYNNEI. The CDR3 is 13 residues long. V lost 7 bases to trimming and J lost 2 bases, with 12 bases between them.

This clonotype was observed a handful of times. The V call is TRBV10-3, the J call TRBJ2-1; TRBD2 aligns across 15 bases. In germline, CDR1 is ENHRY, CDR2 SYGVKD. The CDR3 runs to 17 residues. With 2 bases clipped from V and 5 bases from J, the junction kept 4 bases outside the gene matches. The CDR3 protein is CAISEPGLAGGHNEQFF. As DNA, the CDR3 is TGTGCCATCAGTGAGCCGGGACTAGCGGGAGGACACAATGAGCAGTTCTTC.